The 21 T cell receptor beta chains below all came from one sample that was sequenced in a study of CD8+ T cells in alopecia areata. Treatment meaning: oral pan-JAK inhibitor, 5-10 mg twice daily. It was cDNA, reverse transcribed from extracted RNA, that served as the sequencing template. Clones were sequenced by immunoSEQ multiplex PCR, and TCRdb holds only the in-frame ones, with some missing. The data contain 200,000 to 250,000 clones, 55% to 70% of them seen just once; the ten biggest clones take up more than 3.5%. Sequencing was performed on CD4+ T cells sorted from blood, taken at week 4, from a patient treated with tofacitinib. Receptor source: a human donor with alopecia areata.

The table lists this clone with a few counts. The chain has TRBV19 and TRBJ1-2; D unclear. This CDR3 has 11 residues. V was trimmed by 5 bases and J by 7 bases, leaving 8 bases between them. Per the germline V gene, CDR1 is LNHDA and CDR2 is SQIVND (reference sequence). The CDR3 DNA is TGTGCCAGTAGTCAACGGGGTGGCTACACCTTC. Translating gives CASSQRGGYTF.

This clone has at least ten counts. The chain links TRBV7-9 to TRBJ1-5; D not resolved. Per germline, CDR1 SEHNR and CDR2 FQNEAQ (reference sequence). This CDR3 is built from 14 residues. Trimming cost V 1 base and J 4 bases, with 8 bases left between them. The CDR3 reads CASSLGSANQPQHF. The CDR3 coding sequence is TGTGCCAGCAGCTTAGGTTCAGCAAATCAGCCCCAGCATTTT.

Here the CDR3 DNA reads TGTGCCTGGAGTGAGTTGAGTCTAGCGGAGACCCAGTACTTC. Its translation is CAWSELSLAETQYF. The V and J genes are TRBV30 and TRBJ2-5, with D perhaps matching TRBD2 (6 bases). The CDR3 is 14 amino acids. V was shortened by 1 base and J by 5 bases, with 14 bases between the two germline ends. From germline, CDR1 is GTSNPN and CDR2 SVGIG (reference sequence).

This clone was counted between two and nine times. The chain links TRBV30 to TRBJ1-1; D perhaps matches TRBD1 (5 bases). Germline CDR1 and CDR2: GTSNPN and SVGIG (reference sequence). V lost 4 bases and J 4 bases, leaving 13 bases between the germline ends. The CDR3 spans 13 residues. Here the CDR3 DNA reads TGTGCCTGGACACTAAGCGGGGGCACTGAAGCTTTCTTT. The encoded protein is CAWTLSGGTEAFF.

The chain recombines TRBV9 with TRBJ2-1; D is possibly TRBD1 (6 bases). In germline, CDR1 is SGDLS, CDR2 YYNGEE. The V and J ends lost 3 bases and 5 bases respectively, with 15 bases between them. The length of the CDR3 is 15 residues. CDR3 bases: TGTGCCAGCAGCGCTACCGGGACACTTAACAATGAGCAGTTCTTC. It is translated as CASSATGTLNNEQFF.

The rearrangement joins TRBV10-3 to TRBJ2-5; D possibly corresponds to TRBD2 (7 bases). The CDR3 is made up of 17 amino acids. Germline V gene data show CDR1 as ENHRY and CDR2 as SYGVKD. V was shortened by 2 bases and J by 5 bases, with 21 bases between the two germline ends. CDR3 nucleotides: TGTGCCATCAGTGAGAGGGGAGGCGGGGGCGGCAAGGAGACCCAGTACTTC. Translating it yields CAISERGGGGGKETQYF.

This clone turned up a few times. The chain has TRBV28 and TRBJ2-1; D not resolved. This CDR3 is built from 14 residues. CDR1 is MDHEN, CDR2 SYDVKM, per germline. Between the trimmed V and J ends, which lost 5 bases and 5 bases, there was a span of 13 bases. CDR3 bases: TGTGCCAGCAGTCCCCTGAATTGGAACAATGAGCAGTTCTTC. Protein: CASSPLNWNNEQFF.

The CDR3, as DNA: TGTGCCAGCAGATCGACAGGGGGCTATGGCTACACCTTC. Translated: CASRSTGGYGYTF. The gene calls are TRBV6-5 and TRBJ1-2, with 9 nucleotides matching TRBD1. Germline V gene sequence: CDR1 MNHEY, CDR2 SVGAGI. The CDR3 spans 13 residues. Losses at the gene ends were 6 bases for V and 4 bases for J; bases not matched to a gene: 3.

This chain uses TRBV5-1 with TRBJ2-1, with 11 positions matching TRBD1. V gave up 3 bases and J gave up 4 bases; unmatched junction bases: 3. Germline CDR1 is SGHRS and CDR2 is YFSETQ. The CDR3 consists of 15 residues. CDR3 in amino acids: CASSSGQGVYNEQFF. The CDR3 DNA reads TGCGCCAGCAGCTCGGGACAGGGGGTTTACAATGAGCAGTTCTTC.

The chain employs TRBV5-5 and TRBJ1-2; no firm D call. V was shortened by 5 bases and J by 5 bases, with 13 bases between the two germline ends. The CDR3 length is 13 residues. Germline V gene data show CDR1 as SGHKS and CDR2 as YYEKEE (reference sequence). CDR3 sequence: CASRRNSEYGYTF. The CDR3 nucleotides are TGTGCCAGCAGGCGGAATTCCGAGTATGGCTACACCTTC. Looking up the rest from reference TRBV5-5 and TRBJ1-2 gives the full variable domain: DAGVTQSPTHLIKTRGQQVTLRCSPISGHKSVSWYQQVLGQGPQFIFQYYEKEERGRGNFPDRFSARQFPNYSSELNVNALLLGDSALYLCASRRNSEYGYTFGSGTRLTVV.

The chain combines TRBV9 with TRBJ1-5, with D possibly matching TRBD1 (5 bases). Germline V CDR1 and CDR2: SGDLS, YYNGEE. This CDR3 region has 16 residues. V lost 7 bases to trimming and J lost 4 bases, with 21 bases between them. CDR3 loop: CASPNPGKEENQPQHF. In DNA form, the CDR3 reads TGTGCCAGCCCCAATCCAGGGAAAGAGGAGAATCAGCCCCAGCATTTT.

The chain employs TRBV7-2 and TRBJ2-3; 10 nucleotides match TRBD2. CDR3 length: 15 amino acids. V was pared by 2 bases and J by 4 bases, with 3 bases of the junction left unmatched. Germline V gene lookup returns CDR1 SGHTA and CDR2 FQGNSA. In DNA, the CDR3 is TGTGCCAGCAGCTTAAGCGGGGGGGCGGCAGATACGCAGTATTTT. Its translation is CASSLSGGAADTQYF.

CDR3 DNA: TGCGCCAGCAGCCAAGAGTTTCGGGGTTCTGGAAACACCATATATTTT. Translating it yields CASSQEFRGSGNTIYF. This chain joins TRBV4-1 and TRBJ1-3; D is unresolved. V shed 0 bases and J shed 1 base, with 10 bases lying between them. CDR1 is MGHRA and CDR2 is YSYEKL in the germline V gene. The CDR3 sequence is 16 residues long.

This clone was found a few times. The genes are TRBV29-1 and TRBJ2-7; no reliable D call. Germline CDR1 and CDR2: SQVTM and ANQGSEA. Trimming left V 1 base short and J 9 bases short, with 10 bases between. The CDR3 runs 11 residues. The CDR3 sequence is CSVEGPIGQYF. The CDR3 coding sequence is TGCAGCGTTGAAGGTCCGATCGGGCAGTACTTC.

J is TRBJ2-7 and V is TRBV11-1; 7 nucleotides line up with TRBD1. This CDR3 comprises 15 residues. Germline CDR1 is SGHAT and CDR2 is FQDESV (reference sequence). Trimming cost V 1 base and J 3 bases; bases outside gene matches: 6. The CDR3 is CASSLEGARGYEQYF. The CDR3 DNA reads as TGTGCCAGCAGCTTAGAGGGGGCTCGGGGCTACGAGCAGTACTTC.

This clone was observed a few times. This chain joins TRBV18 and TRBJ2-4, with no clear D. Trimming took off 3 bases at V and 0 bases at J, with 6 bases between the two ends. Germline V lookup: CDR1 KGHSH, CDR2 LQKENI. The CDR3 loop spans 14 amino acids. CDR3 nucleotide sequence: TGTGCCAGCTCACCTGCCGGAGCCAAAAACATTCAGTACTTC. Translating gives CASSPAGAKNIQYF.

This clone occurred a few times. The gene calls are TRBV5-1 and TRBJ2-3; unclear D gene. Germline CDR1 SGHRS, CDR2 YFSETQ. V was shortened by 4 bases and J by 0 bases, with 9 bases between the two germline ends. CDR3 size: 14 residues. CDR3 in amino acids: CASSTDPSTDTQYF. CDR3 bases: TGCGCCAGCAGCACGGACCCTAGCACAGATACGCAGTATTTT.

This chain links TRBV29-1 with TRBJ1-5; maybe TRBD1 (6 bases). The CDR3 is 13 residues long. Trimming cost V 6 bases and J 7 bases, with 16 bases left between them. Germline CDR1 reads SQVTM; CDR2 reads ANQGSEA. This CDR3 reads CSVGDHRDQPQHF. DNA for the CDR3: TGCAGCGTGGGGGACCACAGGGACCAGCCCCAGCATTTT. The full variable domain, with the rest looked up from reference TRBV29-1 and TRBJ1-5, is SAVISQKPSRDICQRGTSLTIQCQVDSQVTMMFWYRQQPGQSLTLIATANQGSEATYESGFVIDKFPISRPNLTFSTLTVSNMSPEDSSIYLCSVGDHRDQPQHFGDGTRLSIL.

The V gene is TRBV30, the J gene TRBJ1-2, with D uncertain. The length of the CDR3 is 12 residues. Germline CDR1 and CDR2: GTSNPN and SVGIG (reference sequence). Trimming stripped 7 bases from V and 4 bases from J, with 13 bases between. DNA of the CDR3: TGTGCCTTCTCGACTGGCGGCTATGGCTACACCTTC. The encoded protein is CAFSTGGYGYTF.

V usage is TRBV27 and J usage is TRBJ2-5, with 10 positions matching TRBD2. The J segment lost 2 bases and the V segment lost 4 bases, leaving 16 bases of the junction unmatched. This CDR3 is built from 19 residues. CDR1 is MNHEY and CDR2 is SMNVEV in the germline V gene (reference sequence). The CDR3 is CASSSIISRGLARQETQYF. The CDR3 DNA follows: TGTGCCAGCAGTTCGATTATTTCTAGGGGACTAGCGAGGCAAGAGACCCAGTACTTC.

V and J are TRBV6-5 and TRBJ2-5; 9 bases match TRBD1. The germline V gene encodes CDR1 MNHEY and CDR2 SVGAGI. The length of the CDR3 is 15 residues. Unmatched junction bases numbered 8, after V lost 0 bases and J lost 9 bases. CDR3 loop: CASSYSGQGSSPQYF. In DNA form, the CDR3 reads TGTGCCAGCAGTTACTCGGGACAGGGCTCTTCTCCCCAGTACTTC.